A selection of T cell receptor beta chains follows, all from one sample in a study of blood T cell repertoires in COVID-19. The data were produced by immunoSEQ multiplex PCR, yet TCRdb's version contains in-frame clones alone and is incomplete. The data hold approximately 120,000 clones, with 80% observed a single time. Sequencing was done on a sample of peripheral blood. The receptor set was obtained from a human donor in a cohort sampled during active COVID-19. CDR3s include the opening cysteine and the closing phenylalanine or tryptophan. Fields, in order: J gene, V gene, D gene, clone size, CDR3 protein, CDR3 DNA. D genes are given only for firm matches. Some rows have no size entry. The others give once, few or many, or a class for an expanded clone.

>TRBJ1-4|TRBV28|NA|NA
CASISGQTSNKLFF
TGTGCCAGCATCTCCGGACAAACATCTAATAAACTGTTTTTT
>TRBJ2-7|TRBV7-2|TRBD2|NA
CASSLGLISGRVYEQYF
TGTGCCAGCAGCTTAGGACTTATTAGCGGGAGGGTCTACGAGCAGTACTTC
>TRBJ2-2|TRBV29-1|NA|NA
CSARFVGRSTGELFF
TGCAGCGCCCGGTTCGTGGGGCGCAGCACCGGGGAGCTGTTTTTT
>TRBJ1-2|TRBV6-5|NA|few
CASSYSNSGYGYTF
TGTGCCAGCAGTTACTCGAATTCGGGGTATGGCTACACCTTC
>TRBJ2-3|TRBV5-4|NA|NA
CASRGGSTDTQYF
TGTGCCTCTAGAGGGGGAAGCACAGATACGCAGTATTTT
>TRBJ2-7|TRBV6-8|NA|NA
CASRGAVNYEQYF
TGTGCCAGCAGGGGGGCGGTAAACTACGAGCAGTACTTC
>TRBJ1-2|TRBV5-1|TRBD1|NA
CASSPTGGMNYGYTF
TGCGCCAGCAGCCCGACAGGGGGAATGAACTATGGCTACACCTTC
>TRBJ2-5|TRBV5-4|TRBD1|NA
CASSLGGTGGETQYF
TGTGCCAGCAGCCTAGGAGGGACAGGGGGGGAGACCCAGTACTTC
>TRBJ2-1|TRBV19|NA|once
CASSLRLGLGGSYNEQFF
TGTGCCAGTAGTCTACGCTTGGGTTTAGGGGGATCCTACAATGAGCAGTTCTTC
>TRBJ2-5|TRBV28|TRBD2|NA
CASSDPGGGVKETQYF
TGTGCCAGCAGTGACCCCGGGGGAGGGGTAAAAGAGACCCAGTACTTC
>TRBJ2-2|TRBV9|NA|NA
CASSVGSGPDTGELFF
TGTGCCAGCAGCGTAGGGAGCGGGCCTGACACCGGGGAGCTGTTTTTT
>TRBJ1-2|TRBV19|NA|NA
CASSTPQSGSYGYTF
TGTGCCAGTAGTACACCTCAGTCGGGATCCTATGGCTACACCTTC
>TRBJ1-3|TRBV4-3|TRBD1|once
CASSQDSQGGRGNTIYF
TGCGCCAGCAGCCAAGATAGTCAGGGGGGACGCGGAAACACCATATATTTT
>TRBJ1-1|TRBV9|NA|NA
CASSVDLGDTEAFF
TGTGCCAGCAGCGTTGACTTAGGGGACACTGAAGCTTTCTTT
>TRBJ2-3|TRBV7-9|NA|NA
CASSAWSDTQYF
TGTGCCAGCAGCGCCTGGAGCGATACGCAGTATTTT
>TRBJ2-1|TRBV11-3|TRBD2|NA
CASSQLAGYASSEQFF
TGTGCCAGCAGCCAACTAGCGGGGTATGCAAGCAGTGAGCAGTTCTTC
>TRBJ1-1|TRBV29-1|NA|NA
CSVDTGLKTEAFF
TGCAGCGTTGATACAGGGTTGAAAACTGAAGCTTTCTTT
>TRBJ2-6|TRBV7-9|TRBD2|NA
CASSFSSGSPSGANVLTF
TGTGCCAGCAGCTTTTCTAGCGGGTCCCCCTCTGGGGCCAACGTCCTGACTTTC
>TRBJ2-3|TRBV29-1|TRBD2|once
CSVAGLAGLTDTQYF
TGCAGCGTTGCTGGACTAGCGGGGCTCACAGATACGCAGTATTTT
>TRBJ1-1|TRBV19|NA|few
CASSPGWTEAFF
TGTGCCAGTAGTCCAGGGTGGACTGAAGCTTTCTTT
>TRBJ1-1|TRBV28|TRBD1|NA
CASSSGQGPKAFF
TGTGCCAGCAGCTCGGGACAGGGGCCAAAAGCTTTCTTT
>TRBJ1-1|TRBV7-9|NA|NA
CASSLGSLEAFF
TGTGCCAGCAGCTTGGGCAGCCTTGAAGCTTTCTTT
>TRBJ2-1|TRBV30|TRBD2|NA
CAWSRVSGGAYNEQFF
TGTGCCTGGAGTAGGGTTAGCGGGGGGGCCTACAATGAGCAGTTCTTC